This is a list of T cell receptor beta chains from one sample in a study of CD8 T cells in Susac syndrome. In TCRdb, the immunoSEQ multiplex PCR reads were re-called with MiXCR into one record per CDR3 protein. The table shows roughly 250,000 distinct CDR3 sequences, with about 96% occurring only once. What was sequenced was CD4+ T cells from PBMCs. The receptors come from a human donor with Susac syndrome. Both conserved end residues are part of each CDR3. The D gene is left open where the match is weak. Size is stated for part of the rows, as once, few or many counts, or as a class when the clone is expanded.

j_call: TRBJ2-5
v_call: TRBV12-3/TRBV12-4
clone_size: .
d_call: TRBD1
cdr3_length: 17
cdr3_nt: TGTGCCAGCAGTTTATCCTCGACAGGGCGGTGGATGGAGACCCAGTACTTC
cdr3_aa: CASSLSSTGRWMETQYF

j_call: TRBJ1-1
v_call: TRBV30
clone_size: .
d_call: .
cdr3_length: 14
cdr3_nt: TGTGCCTGGAGGGTCTCGACATGGAGCACTGAAGCTTTCTTT
cdr3_aa: CAWRVSTWSTEAFF

j_call: TRBJ1-5
v_call: TRBV20-1
clone_size: .
d_call: .
cdr3_length: 9
cdr3_nt: TGCAGTGGGGGGCAGCCCCAGCATTTT
cdr3_aa: CSGGQPQHF

j_call: TRBJ1-1
v_call: TRBV2
clone_size: .
d_call: TRBD1
cdr3_length: 15
cdr3_nt: TGTGCCAGCAGCCCTATCGGTGGAACAGGGGGCGTAGCTTTCTTT
cdr3_aa: CASSPIGGTGGVAFF

j_call: TRBJ2-7
v_call: TRBV27
clone_size: .
d_call: .
cdr3_length: 14
cdr3_nt: TGTGCCAGCAGTTCCCACAGGGAGCCCTACGAGCAGTACTTC
cdr3_aa: CASSSHREPYEQYF

j_call: TRBJ2-4
v_call: TRBV28
clone_size: few
d_call: TRBD2
cdr3_length: 15
cdr3_nt: TGTGCCAGCAGTTCTAGCGGGTTAGCCAAAAACATTCAGTACTTC
cdr3_aa: CASSSSGLAKNIQYF

j_call: TRBJ2-5
v_call: TRBV25-1
clone_size: .
d_call: .
cdr3_length: 12
cdr3_nt: TGTGCCAGCAAACAGCACCAAGAGACCCAGTACTTC
cdr3_aa: CASKQHQETQYF

j_call: TRBJ2-6
v_call: TRBV11-2
clone_size: .
d_call: .
cdr3_length: 13
cdr3_nt: TGTGCCAGCAGAATACCGGGGAAACGCGTCCTGACTTTC
cdr3_aa: CASRIPGKRVLTF

j_call: TRBJ2-1
v_call: TRBV25-1
clone_size: .
d_call: TRBD2
cdr3_length: 15
cdr3_nt: TGTGCCAGCAGTGAGGAAGCGGGGGCTTACAATGAGCAGTTCTTC
cdr3_aa: CASSEEAGAYNEQFF

j_call: TRBJ1-5
v_call: TRBV20-1
clone_size: once
d_call: TRBD1
cdr3_length: 17
cdr3_nt: TGCAGTGCTAGAGAAATTCAGGGGGCTATTAGCAATCAGCCCCAGCATTTT
cdr3_aa: CSAREIQGAISNQPQHF

j_call: TRBJ1-4
v_call: TRBV7-9
clone_size: few
d_call: .
cdr3_length: 13
cdr3_nt: TGTGCCAGCTCCCGTGCAACTAATGAAAAACTGTTTTTT
cdr3_aa: CASSRATNEKLFF

j_call: TRBJ2-1
v_call: TRBV9
clone_size: once
d_call: .
cdr3_length: 15
cdr3_nt: TGTGCCAGCAGCGTAGGCGGTAATACCTACAATGAGCAGTTCTTC
cdr3_aa: CASSVGGNTYNEQFF

j_call: TRBJ2-1
v_call: TRBV24-1
clone_size: .
d_call: TRBD2
cdr3_length: 15
cdr3_nt: TGTGCCACCAGAGCCGGGACTAGCGGTGCTAATGAGCAGTTCTTC
cdr3_aa: CATRAGTSGANEQFF

j_call: TRBJ2-1
v_call: TRBV3-1
clone_size: .
d_call: TRBD2
cdr3_length: 15
cdr3_nt: TGTGCCAGCAGCCAAATGGCTAGCGGGAACAATGAGCAGTTCTTC
cdr3_aa: CASSQMASGNNEQFF

j_call: TRBJ2-1
v_call: TRBV29-1
clone_size: .
d_call: .
cdr3_length: 14
cdr3_nt: TGCAGCGTTGGGGCATCTCGAAGGAGCAATGAGCAGTTCTTC
cdr3_aa: CSVGASRRSNEQFF

j_call: TRBJ2-1
v_call: TRBV5-4
clone_size: once
d_call: TRBD2
cdr3_length: 15
cdr3_nt: TGTGCCAGCAGTCCGGGACCCGGGGGGATTGATGAGCAGTTCTTC
cdr3_aa: CASSPGPGGIDEQFF

j_call: TRBJ2-1
v_call: TRBV5-1
clone_size: .
d_call: TRBD2
cdr3_length: 15
cdr3_nt: TGCGCCAGCAGCTTGGGGACTAGCGGACTCAATGAGCAGTTCTTC
cdr3_aa: CASSLGTSGLNEQFF

j_call: TRBJ2-1
v_call: TRBV19
clone_size: .
d_call: TRBD1
cdr3_length: 15
cdr3_nt: TGTGCCAGTAGTACGGGACAGAGCTCCTACAATGAGCAGTTCTTC
cdr3_aa: CASSTGQSSYNEQFF

j_call: TRBJ2-3
v_call: TRBV18
clone_size: .
d_call: TRBD2
cdr3_length: 16
cdr3_nt: TGTGCCAGCTCACCGCTAGCGGGAGATAGCACAGATACGCAGTATTTT
cdr3_aa: CASSPLAGDSTDTQYF

j_call: TRBJ2-1
v_call: TRBV13
clone_size: .
d_call: .
cdr3_length: 14
cdr3_nt: TGTGCCAGCAGCTATCAGGCCTACTACAATGAGCAGTTCTTC
cdr3_aa: CASSYQAYYNEQFF

j_call: TRBJ1-1
v_call: TRBV20-1
clone_size: .
d_call: .
cdr3_length: 12
cdr3_nt: TGCAGTGCCACGGACCCGAACACTGAAGCTTTCTTT
cdr3_aa: CSATDPNTEAFF

j_call: TRBJ2-5
v_call: TRBV15
clone_size: .
d_call: TRBD2
cdr3_length: 17
cdr3_nt: TGTGCCACCAGCAGAGCCCAGCGGACTAGCGGGATTGAGACCCAGTACTTC
cdr3_aa: CATSRAQRTSGIETQYF

j_call: TRBJ1-2
v_call: TRBV12-3/TRBV12-4
clone_size: .
d_call: .
cdr3_length: 14
cdr3_nt: TGTGCCAGCAGTTTCAACCACCGGGGGGATGGCTACACCTTC
cdr3_aa: CASSFNHRGDGYTF

j_call: TRBJ2-7
v_call: TRBV2
clone_size: .
d_call: TRBD2
cdr3_length: 15
cdr3_nt: TGTGCCAGCAGTGTGTTGGCGGGAGGCATGGCCAGCAAGTACTTC
cdr3_aa: CASSVLAGGMASKYF

j_call: TRBJ1-5
v_call: TRBV2
clone_size: .
d_call: .
cdr3_length: 15
cdr3_nt: TGTGCCAGCAGTGAATCAGGTATTGACAATCAGCCCCAGCATTTT
cdr3_aa: CASSESGIDNQPQHF

j_call: TRBJ2-7
v_call: TRBV20-1
clone_size: .
d_call: .
cdr3_length: 15
cdr3_nt: TGCAGTGCTAGAGATCCCGGGACCTTAGGAAACGAGCAGTACTTC
cdr3_aa: CSARDPGTLGNEQYF

j_call: TRBJ2-1
v_call: TRBV5-1
clone_size: .
d_call: TRBD2
cdr3_length: 14
cdr3_nt: TGCGCCAGCAGCTCCCGACTAGCCCACAATGAGCAGTTCTTC
cdr3_aa: CASSSRLAHNEQFF

j_call: TRBJ2-1
v_call: TRBV7-2
clone_size: .
d_call: .
cdr3_length: 16
cdr3_nt: TGTGCCAGCAGCTTAGCTCTTGGGTCCTTAGGCAATGAGCAGTTCTTC
cdr3_aa: CASSLALGSLGNEQFF

j_call: TRBJ1-2
v_call: TRBV30
clone_size: .
d_call: .
cdr3_length: 13
cdr3_nt: TGTGCCTGGAGTTTGGGGGGCCTGGGAGGCTACACCTTC
cdr3_aa: CAWSLGGLGGYTF

j_call: TRBJ1-2
v_call: TRBV20-1
clone_size: .
d_call: .
cdr3_length: 15
cdr3_nt: TGCAGTGCTAGAGATCGGGTCAAGGCTAACTATGGCTACACCTTC
cdr3_aa: CSARDRVKANYGYTF

j_call: TRBJ2-5
v_call: TRBV2
clone_size: .
d_call: TRBD2
cdr3_length: 15
cdr3_nt: TGTGCCAGCAGTTTATCCGGGACTAGGCAAGAGACCCAGTACTTC
cdr3_aa: CASSLSGTRQETQYF

j_call: TRBJ1-5
v_call: TRBV3-1
clone_size: .
d_call: .
cdr3_length: 14
cdr3_nt: TGTGCCAGCAGCTCCCAGAGGGGGAATCAGCCCCAGCATTTT
cdr3_aa: CASSSQRGNQPQHF

j_call: TRBJ2-1
v_call: TRBV20-1
clone_size: .
d_call: .
cdr3_length: 16
cdr3_nt: TGCAGTGCTAGGGGTAGTAGGAGGAGGATAAACAATGAGCAGTTCTTC
cdr3_aa: CSARGSRRRINNEQFF

j_call: TRBJ2-7
v_call: TRBV21-1
clone_size: .
d_call: .
cdr3_length: 13
cdr3_nt: TGTGCCAGCAGCAAGTCACAACCGTACGAGCAGTACTTC
cdr3_aa: CASSKSQPYEQYF

j_call: TRBJ2-1
v_call: TRBV4-1
clone_size: .
d_call: TRBD2
cdr3_length: 17
cdr3_nt: TGCGCCAGCAGCCAAGATGCTTTCCCTAGCGGGAGGTTTGAGCAGTTCTTC
cdr3_aa: CASSQDAFPSGRFEQFF

j_call: TRBJ1-4
v_call: TRBV14
clone_size: .
d_call: .
cdr3_length: 17
cdr3_nt: TGTGCCAGCAGCCGGGCGCTAACGGTCTCAACTAATGAAAAACTGTTTTTT
cdr3_aa: CASSRALTVSTNEKLFF

j_call: TRBJ1-2
v_call: TRBV11-2
clone_size: .
d_call: .
cdr3_length: 17
cdr3_nt: TGTGCCAGCAGAACCACCCGGGACGCCGGGCGGGGCTATGGCTACACCTTC
cdr3_aa: CASRTTRDAGRGYGYTF

j_call: TRBJ2-6
v_call: TRBV4-1
clone_size: once
d_call: TRBD2
cdr3_length: 21
cdr3_nt: TGCGCCAGCAGCCGGATTGATCCGGGACTAGCGGGATACTCTGGGGCCAACGTCCTGACTTTC
cdr3_aa: CASSRIDPGLAGYSGANVLTF

j_call: TRBJ2-6
v_call: TRBV6-6
clone_size: .
d_call: .
cdr3_length: 16
cdr3_nt: TGTGCCAGCAGTTACGGCACGGTTCAAAGGGCCAACGTCCTGACTTTC
cdr3_aa: CASSYGTVQRANVLTF

j_call: TRBJ2-3
v_call: TRBV12-3/TRBV12-4
clone_size: .
d_call: TRBD2
cdr3_length: 15
cdr3_nt: TGTGCCAGCAGTTTACTCTCGGGAGGGCAAGATACGCAGTATTTT
cdr3_aa: CASSLLSGGQDTQYF

j_call: TRBJ2-3
v_call: TRBV12-3/TRBV12-4
clone_size: .
d_call: .
cdr3_length: 16
cdr3_nt: TGTGCCAGCAGCCCCTCAACCCCCGGGAGCACAGATACGCAGTATTTT
cdr3_aa: CASSPSTPGSTDTQYF

j_call: TRBJ2-1
v_call: TRBV4-1
clone_size: .
d_call: TRBD2
cdr3_length: 18
cdr3_nt: TGCGCCAGCAGCCTCATCGGACTAGCGGTTAGCTCCTACAATGAGCAGTTCTTC
cdr3_aa: CASSLIGLAVSSYNEQFF

j_call: TRBJ1-2
v_call: TRBV13
clone_size: .
d_call: .
cdr3_length: 14
cdr3_nt: TGTGCCAGCAGCTCAATATCAGGACAGAGAGGCTACACCTTC
cdr3_aa: CASSSISGQRGYTF

j_call: TRBJ2-7
v_call: TRBV3-1
clone_size: .
d_call: TRBD1
cdr3_length: 16
cdr3_nt: TGTGCCAGCAGCCCTCGGACAGGCCTTTTTGGCTACGAGCAGTACTTC
cdr3_aa: CASSPRTGLFGYEQYF

j_call: TRBJ1-5
v_call: TRBV9
clone_size: .
d_call: .
cdr3_length: 14
cdr3_nt: TGTGCCAGCAGCGTAGAAGCAGGGTATCAGCCCCAGCATTTT
cdr3_aa: CASSVEAGYQPQHF

j_call: TRBJ2-1
v_call: TRBV9
clone_size: .
d_call: TRBD2
cdr3_length: 19
cdr3_nt: TGTGCCAGCAGCGTAGGAGTAATGCGGGAGGGGCCGACCTACAATGAGCAGTTCTTC
cdr3_aa: CASSVGVMREGPTYNEQFF

j_call: TRBJ1-2
v_call: TRBV11-2
clone_size: .
d_call: .
cdr3_length: 13
cdr3_nt: TGTGCCAGCAGCCAGGACATCGGTTATGGCTACACCTTC
cdr3_aa: CASSQDIGYGYTF

j_call: TRBJ1-1
v_call: TRBV5-4
clone_size: .
d_call: .
cdr3_length: 13
cdr3_nt: TGTGCCACGTCCGTTGTAGGGGCCACTGAAGCTTTCTTT
cdr3_aa: CATSVVGATEAFF

j_call: TRBJ1-1
v_call: TRBV12-3/TRBV12-4
clone_size: .
d_call: .
cdr3_length: 11
cdr3_nt: TGTGCCAGCAGCGTACAAGGGGTATTGTTCTTT
cdr3_aa: CASSVQGVLFF

j_call: TRBJ2-5
v_call: TRBV6-1
clone_size: .
d_call: TRBD2
cdr3_length: 14
cdr3_nt: TGTGCCAGCACCTCCGGGACTACAAAAGAGACCCAGTACTTC
cdr3_aa: CASTSGTTKETQYF

j_call: TRBJ2-5
v_call: TRBV20-1
clone_size: .
d_call: TRBD2
cdr3_length: 13
cdr3_nt: TGCAGTGCCACCGGGACTAGCGACGAGACCCAGTACTTC
cdr3_aa: CSATGTSDETQYF

j_call: TRBJ2-1
v_call: TRBV6-2/TRBV6-3
clone_size: .
d_call: TRBD2
cdr3_length: 15
cdr3_nt: TGTGCCAGCAGTCCCGGGACTAGCGGTAGGAATGAGCAGTTCTTC
cdr3_aa: CASSPGTSGRNEQFF

j_call: TRBJ2-7
v_call: TRBV28
clone_size: .
d_call: .
cdr3_length: 16
cdr3_nt: TGTGCCAGCAGTCCCTCCTTTTGGGGGAGCTCCTACGAGCAGTACTTC
cdr3_aa: CASSPSFWGSSYEQYF

j_call: TRBJ1-3
v_call: TRBV29-1
clone_size: .
d_call: .
cdr3_length: 14
cdr3_nt: TGCAGCGTTTCCCTCAGGCGCTCTGGAAACACCATATATTTT
cdr3_aa: CSVSLRRSGNTIYF